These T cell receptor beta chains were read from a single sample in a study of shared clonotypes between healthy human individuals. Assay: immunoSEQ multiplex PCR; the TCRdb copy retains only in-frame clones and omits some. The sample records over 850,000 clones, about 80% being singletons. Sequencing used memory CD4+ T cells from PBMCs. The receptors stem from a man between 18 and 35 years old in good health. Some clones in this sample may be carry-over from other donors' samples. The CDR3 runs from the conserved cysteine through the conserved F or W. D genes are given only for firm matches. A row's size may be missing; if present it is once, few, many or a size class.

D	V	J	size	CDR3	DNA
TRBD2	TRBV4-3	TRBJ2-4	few	CASSPRGGHVKNIQYF	TGCGCCAGCAGCCCTCGGGGGGGGCACGTCAAAAACATTCAGTACTTC
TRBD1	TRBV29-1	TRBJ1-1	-	CSVEWTGGTEAFF	TGCAGCGTTGAATGGACAGGAGGAACTGAAGCTTTCTTT
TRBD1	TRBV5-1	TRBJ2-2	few	CASSSGQENTGELFF	TGCGCCAGCAGCTCGGGACAGGAAAACACCGGGGAGCTGTTTTTT
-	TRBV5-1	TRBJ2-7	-	CASSFGGADSYEQYF	TGCGCCAGCAGCTTCGGCGGGGCTGACTCCTACGAGCAGTACTTC
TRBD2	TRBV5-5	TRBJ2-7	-	CASSRRLAGGGYEQYF	TGTGCCAGCAGCCGACGACTAGCGGGCGGGGGCTACGAGCAGTACTTC
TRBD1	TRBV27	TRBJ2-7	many	CASSLAGGTNYEQYF	TGTGCCAGCAGCCTGGCAGGGGGCACGAACTACGAGCAGTACTTC
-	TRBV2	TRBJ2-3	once	CASTLNDGYTDTQYF	TGTGCCAGCACCCTAAATGACGGATACACAGATACGCAGTATTTT
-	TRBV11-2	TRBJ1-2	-	CASSLSRGFDGYTF	TGTGCCAGCAGCTTATCGAGAGGGTTCGACGGCTACACCTTC
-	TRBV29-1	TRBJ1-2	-	CSVRNPLQGTDGYTF	TGCAGCGTCCGCAACCCTCTACAGGGAACGGATGGCTACACCTTC
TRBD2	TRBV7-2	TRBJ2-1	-	CASSLTSLNNEQFF	TGTGCCAGCAGCTTGACTAGCTTAAACAATGAGCAGTTCTTC
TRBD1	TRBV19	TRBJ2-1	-	CASSGQANEQFF	TGTGCCAGTAGTGGACAGGCAAATGAGCAGTTCTTC
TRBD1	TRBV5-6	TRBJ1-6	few	CASSINRGRDNSPLHF	TGTGCCAGCAGCATAAACAGGGGTCGGGATAATTCACCCCTCCACTTT
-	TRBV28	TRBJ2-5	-	CASSSRAEERETQYF	TGTGCCAGCAGCAGTCGGGCGGAGGAGAGGGAGACCCAGTACTTC
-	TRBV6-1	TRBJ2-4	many	CASNRAGSTFQYF	TGTGCCAGCAATCGCGCCGGGAGCACCTTTCAGTACTTC
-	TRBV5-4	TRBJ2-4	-	CASSLGREGKNIQYF	TGTGCCAGCAGCTTGGGCAGGGAAGGCAAAAACATTCAGTACTTC
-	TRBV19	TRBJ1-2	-	CASRPGPEDVGYTF	TGTGCCAGTAGGCCGGGGCCGGAGGATGTTGGCTACACCTTC
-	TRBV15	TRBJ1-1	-	CATSRDGTPLPEAFF	TGTGCCACCAGCAGAGACGGGACTCCTCTCCCTGAAGCTTTCTTT
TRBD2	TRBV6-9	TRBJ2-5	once	CASSWGGLGQETQYF	TGTGCCAGCTCGTGGGGTGGACTAGGCCAAGAGACCCAGTACTTC
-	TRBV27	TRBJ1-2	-	CASSLTPQGHGYTF	TGTGCCAGCAGTTTAACCCCGCAGGGCCATGGCTACACCTTC
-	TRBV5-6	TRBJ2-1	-	CASSLAGQEQFF	TGTGCCAGCAGCTTGGCTGGACAGGAGCAGTTCTTC
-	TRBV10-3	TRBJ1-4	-	CAISESGGSLGEKLFF	TGTGCCATCAGTGAGTCGGGGGGAAGTCTTGGTGAAAAACTGTTTTTT
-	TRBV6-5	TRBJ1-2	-	CASSYRGSGNYGYTF	TGTGCCAGCAGTTACCGGGGATCGGGCAACTATGGCTACACCTTC
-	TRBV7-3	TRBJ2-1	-	CASSLFGRTDNEQFF	TGTGCCAGCAGCTTATTTGGCAGGACCGACAATGAGCAGTTCTTC
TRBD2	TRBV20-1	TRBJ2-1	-	CSAPSGGQFF	TGCAGTGCTCCTAGCGGGGGGCAGTTCTTC
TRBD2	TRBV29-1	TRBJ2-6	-	CSVPGTSFGANVLTF	TGCAGCGTTCCCGGGACTAGTTTTGGGGCCAACGTCCTGACTTTC
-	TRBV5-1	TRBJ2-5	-	CASSRDGETQYF	TGCGCCAGCAGCCGGGACGGAGAGACCCAGTACTTC
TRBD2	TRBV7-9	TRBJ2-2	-	CASSPGLAGNTGELFF	TGTGCCAGCAGCCCAGGGTTAGCGGGGAACACCGGGGAGCTGTTTTTT
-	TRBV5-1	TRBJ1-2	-	CASSLAGVTDYGYTF	TGCGCCAGCAGCTTGGCCGGTGTCACGGACTATGGCTACACCTTC
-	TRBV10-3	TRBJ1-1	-	CATNWGDTEAFF	TGTGCCACCAATTGGGGGGACACTGAAGCTTTCTTT
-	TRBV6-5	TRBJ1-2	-	CASSYNGLGYTF	TGTGCCAGCAGTTACAATGGCCTTGGCTACACCTTC
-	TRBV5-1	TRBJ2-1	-	CASSLVPRGYNEQFF	TGCGCCAGCAGCTTGGTGCCCCGGGGCTACAATGAGCAGTTCTTC
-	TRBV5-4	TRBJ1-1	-	CASSRNRANTEAFF	TGTGCCAGCAGCCGGAACAGGGCGAACACTGAAGCTTTCTTT
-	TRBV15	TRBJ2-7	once	CATSRESRGRREQYF	TGTGCCACCAGCAGAGAGTCTAGGGGCCGCCGCGAGCAGTACTTC
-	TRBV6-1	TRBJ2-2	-	CASSEAASLAGELFF	TGTGCCAGCAGTGAAGCGGCTAGCCTCGCCGGGGAGCTGTTTTTT
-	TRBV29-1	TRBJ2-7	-	CSAMMGGGLYEQYF	TGCAGCGCTATGATGGGCGGAGGGCTCTACGAGCAGTACTTC
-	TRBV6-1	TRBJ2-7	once	CASSEGRTTLYEQYF	TGTGCCAGCAGTGAAGGACGGACAACCCTCTACGAGCAGTACTTC
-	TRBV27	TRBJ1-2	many	CASSLSKDYGYTF	TGTGCCAGCAGTTTATCGAAAGATTATGGCTACACCTTC
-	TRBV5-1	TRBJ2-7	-	CASSLDRYGEQYF	TGCGCCAGCAGCTTGGACAGGTACGGGGAGCAGTACTTC
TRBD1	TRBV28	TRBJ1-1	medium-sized	CASSNNRGAFF	TGTGCCAGCAGTAATAACAGGGGGGCTTTCTTT
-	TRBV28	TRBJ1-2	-	CASSFGGGYGYTF	TGTGCCAGCAGTTTCGGAGGGGGCTATGGCTACACCTTC
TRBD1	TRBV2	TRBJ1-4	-	CASSGLADRGEKLFF	TGTGCCAGCAGCGGACTAGCGGACAGGGGAGAAAAACTGTTTTTT
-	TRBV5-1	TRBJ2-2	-	CASSLSTGLTGELFF	TGCGCCAGCAGCTTGTCTACGGGATTGACCGGGGAGCTGTTTTTT
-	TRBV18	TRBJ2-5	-	CASSLKEETQYF	TGTGCCAGCTCACTCAAAGAAGAGACCCAGTACTTC